This T cell receptor beta chain was identified in a study of cytomegalovirus exposure and HLA in healthy donors. Findings and caveats of the study: Most TCR sequences proved rare, with some public TCRs found in many donors. The authors later found most CMV-associated TCR beta chains appeared HLA-restricted. Researchers reported in a later analysis that a missense DCLRE1C variant was tied to TCR beta V- and J-gene trimming. Several of the most significant clusters appeared, in a later analysis, to be linked to common viral pathogens.

Primers included in the PCR were 60 Vbeta and 13 Jbeta primers. Produced via immunoSEQ multiplex PCR; TCRdb's table is partial and in-frame only. The sample gives fewer than 85,000 clones, about four fifths of which show up once; nearly 3.5% is in the top ten. For this clone: Its antigen is undetermined.

The receptor was isolated from a man aged 35 to 55 in good health and CMV-seronegative. Source material: PBMCs.

CDR3 loop: CASSPGQGREKLFF. In nucleotides, the CDR3 is TGTGCCAGCAGCCCTGGACAGGGCCGCGAAAAACTGTTTTTT. The chain couples TRBV2 to TRBJ1-4; TRBD1 aligns across 8 bases. The CDR3 has 14 residues. Germline V gene sequence: CDR1 SNHLY, CDR2 FYNNEI. J lost 8 bases, V lost 6 bases, and 8 bases had no gene match.